The T cell receptor beta chain under discussion was sequenced for a study of cytomegalovirus exposure and HLA in healthy donors. Overall study results and limits: In vitro data verified a few CMV-associated chains as specific for CMV antigens. TCR beta chain V- and J-gene trimming was linked, in a later analysis, to a missense variant in DCLRE1C.

The PCR made use of 60 Vbeta and 13 Jbeta primers. Sequencing used immunoSEQ multiplex PCR; TCRdb keeps in-frame clones, though not all of them. Recorded for this sample: about 55,000 clones. CDR1 is SGHKS and CDR2 is YYEKEE in the germline V gene (reference sequence). The V end was cut by 0 bases, the J end by 2 bases, with 5 bases between. The CDR3 loop spans 13 amino acids. Comment on this clone: Its antigen is unidentified.

This TCR came from a man aged 45 to 65 in good health and CMV-seropositive. The rearrangement uses TRBV5-5 and TRBJ1-1; D is undetermined. The sample was PBMCs. CDR3 bases: TGTGCCAGCAGCTTGGATGTAAACACTGAAGCTTTCTTT. It is translated as CASSLDVNTEAFF. Full variable domain (remainder filled in from reference TRBV5-5 and TRBJ1-1): DAGVTQSPTHLIKTRGQQVTLRCSPISGHKSVSWYQQVLGQGPQFIFQYYEKEERGRGNFPDRFSARQFPNYSSELNVNALLLGDSALYLCASSLDVNTEAFFGQGTRLTVV.